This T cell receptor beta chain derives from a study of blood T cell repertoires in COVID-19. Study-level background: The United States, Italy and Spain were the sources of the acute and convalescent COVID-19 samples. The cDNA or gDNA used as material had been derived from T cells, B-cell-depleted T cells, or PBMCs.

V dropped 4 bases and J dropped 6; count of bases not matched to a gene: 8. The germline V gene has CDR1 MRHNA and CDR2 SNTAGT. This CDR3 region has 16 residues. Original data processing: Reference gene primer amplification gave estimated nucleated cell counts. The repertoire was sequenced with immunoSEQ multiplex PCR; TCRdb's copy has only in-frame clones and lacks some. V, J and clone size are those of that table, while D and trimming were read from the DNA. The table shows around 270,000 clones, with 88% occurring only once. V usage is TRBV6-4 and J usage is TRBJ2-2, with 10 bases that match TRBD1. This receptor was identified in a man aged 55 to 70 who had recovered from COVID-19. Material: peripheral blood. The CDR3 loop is CASSAGGTGVAGELFF. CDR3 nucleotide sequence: TGTGCCAGCAGTGCCGGAGGGACAGGGGTGGCCGGGGAGCTGTTTTTT.